Sequencing of this TCR beta chain was carried out in a study of sequential checkpoint blockade in melanoma. TCRdb keeps only in-frame clones here, not all; method: immunoSEQ multiplex PCR. The data show tens of thousands of clones, over 30% seen once. Germline V gene data show CDR1 as SGHRS and CDR2 as YFSETQ. Trimming left V 4 bases short and J 5 bases short, with 15 bases between. The CDR3 spans 14 residues. Treatment denoted: randomized to nivolumab then ipilimumab (arm A) or the reverse (arm B). Study-level findings and limits: Response in arm A was associated with pretreatment TIL clonality.

With respect to this clone: Its specificity is unknown.

The receptor's source is a human donor with melanoma. Sequenced here: tumor tissue (inferred from file names), sampled from a patient given nivolumab and ipilimumab in sequence. The chain links TRBV5-1 to TRBJ2-5; D is unclear. The CDR3 here is CASSPGPLGETQYF. CDR3 DNA sequence: TGCGCCAGCAGCCCCGGTCCCCTGGGGGAGACCCAGTACTTC. Full variable domain (remainder filled in from reference TRBV5-1 and TRBJ2-5): KAGVTQTPRYLIKTRGQQVTLSCSPISGHRSVSWYQQTPGQGLQFLFEYFSETQRNKGNFPGRFSGRQFSNSRSEMNVSTLELGDSALYLCASSPGPLGETQYFGPGTRLLVL.